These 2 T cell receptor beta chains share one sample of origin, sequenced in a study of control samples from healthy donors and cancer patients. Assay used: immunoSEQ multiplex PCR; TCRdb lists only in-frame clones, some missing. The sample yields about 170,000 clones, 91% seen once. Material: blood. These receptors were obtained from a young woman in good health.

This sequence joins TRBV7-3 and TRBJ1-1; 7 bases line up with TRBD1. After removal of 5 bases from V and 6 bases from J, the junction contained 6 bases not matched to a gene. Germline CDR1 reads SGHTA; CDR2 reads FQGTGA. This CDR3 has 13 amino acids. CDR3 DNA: TGTGCCAGCAGCCCAGAGACAGGGTCTGAAGCTTTCTTT. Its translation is CASSPETGSEAFF.

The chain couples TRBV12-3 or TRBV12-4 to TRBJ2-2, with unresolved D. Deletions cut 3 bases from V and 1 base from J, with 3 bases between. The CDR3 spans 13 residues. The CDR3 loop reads CASSFGNTGELFF. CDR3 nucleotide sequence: TGTGCCAGCAGTTTCGGGAACACCGGGGAGCTGTTTTTT.